This T cell receptor (beta chain) was identified in a study of blood T cell repertoires in COVID-19. Study context: Spain, Italy and the United States supplied samples that represented acute and convalescent COVID-19. In each case, the material was cDNA or gDNA derived from T cells, B-cell-depleted T cells, or PBMCs.

This clone was observed a few times. J gave up 5 bases and V 5 bases, and 7 bases lay outside the gene matches. The CDR3 runs 15 residues. The germline V gene has CDR1 SGHTA and CDR2 FQGNSA. In the source study's methods: Estimates of nucleated cell counts were drawn from the amplification of reference gene primers. Using immunoSEQ multiplex PCR, the repertoire was profiled, and TCRdb retains in-frame clones only, with some absent. The DNA gave D and trimming, while V, J and clone size come from that table. The sample shows 50,000 or so clones, about 80% of them seen only once. This receptor was obtained from a man aged 65-85 years with acute or convalescent COVID-19. The sequenced sample was peripheral blood. The chain joins TRBV7-2 to TRBJ2-5; 11 nucleotides line up with TRBD2. The CDR3 protein is CASSVSGGAVETQYF. DNA for the CDR3: TGTGCCAGCAGCGTTAGCGGGGGGGCCGTCGAGACCCAGTACTTC.